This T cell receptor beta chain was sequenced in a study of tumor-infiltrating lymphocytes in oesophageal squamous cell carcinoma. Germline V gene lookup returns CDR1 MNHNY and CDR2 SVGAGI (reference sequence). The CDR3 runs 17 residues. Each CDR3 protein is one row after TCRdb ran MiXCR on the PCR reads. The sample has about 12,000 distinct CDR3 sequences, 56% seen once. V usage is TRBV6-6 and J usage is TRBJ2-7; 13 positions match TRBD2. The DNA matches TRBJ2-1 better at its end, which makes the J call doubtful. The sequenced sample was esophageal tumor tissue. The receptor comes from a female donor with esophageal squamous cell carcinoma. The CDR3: CASSYLGTSGMYNEQFF. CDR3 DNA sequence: TGTGCCAGCAGTTACTTAGGGACTAGCGGGATGTACAATGAGCAGTTCTTC.